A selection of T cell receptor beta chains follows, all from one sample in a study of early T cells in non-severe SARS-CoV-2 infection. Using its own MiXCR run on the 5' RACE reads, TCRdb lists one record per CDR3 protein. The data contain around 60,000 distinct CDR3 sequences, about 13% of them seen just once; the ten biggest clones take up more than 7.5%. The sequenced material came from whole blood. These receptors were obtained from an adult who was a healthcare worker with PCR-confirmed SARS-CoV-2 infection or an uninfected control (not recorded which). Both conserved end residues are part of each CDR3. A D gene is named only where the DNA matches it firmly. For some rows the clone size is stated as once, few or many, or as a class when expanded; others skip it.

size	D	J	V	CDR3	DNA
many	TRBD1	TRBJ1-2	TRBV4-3	CASSQETGGNYGYTF	TGCGCCAGCAGCCAAGAGACAGGGGGGAACTATGGCTACACCTTC
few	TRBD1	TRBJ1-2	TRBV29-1	CSVEGAGYGYTF	TGCAGCGTAGAGGGGGCCGGCTATGGCTACACCTTC
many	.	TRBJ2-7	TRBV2	CASSEPGPNYEQYF	TGTGCCAGCAGTGAACCGGGACCCAACTACGAGCAGTACTTC
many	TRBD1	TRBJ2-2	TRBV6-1	CASSEQTGVTGELFF	TGTGCCAGCAGTGAACAGACAGGGGTCACCGGGGAGCTGTTTTTT
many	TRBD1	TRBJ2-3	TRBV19	CASSYRGIGTDTQYF	TGTGCCAGTTCATACAGGGGAATCGGCACAGATACGCAGTATTTT
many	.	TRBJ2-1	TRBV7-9	CASSLGKGVGNEQFF	TGTGCCAGCAGCTTAGGAAAGGGGGTGGGCAATGAGCAGTTCTTC
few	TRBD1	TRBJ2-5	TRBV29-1	CSVERQGAWETQYF	TGCAGCGTTGAGAGACAGGGGGCATGGGAGACCCAGTACTTC
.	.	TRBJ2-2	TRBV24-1	CATAEGNTGELFF	TGTGCCACTGCCGAGGGGAACACCGGGGAGCTGTTTTTT
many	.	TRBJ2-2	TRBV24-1	CATNTANTGELFF	TGTGCCACCAACACAGCTAACACCGGGGAGCTGTTTTTT
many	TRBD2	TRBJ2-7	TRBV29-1	CSVAGGTVDYEQYF	TGCAGCGTCGCGGGAGGGACAGTGGACTACGAGCAGTACTTC
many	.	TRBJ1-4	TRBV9	CASSAGRRNEKLFF	TGTGCCAGCAGCGCTGGAAGAAGAAATGAAAAACTGTTTTTT
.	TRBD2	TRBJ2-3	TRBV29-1	CSGGLAGSTDTQYF	TGCAGCGGAGGACTAGCGGGCAGCACAGATACGCAGTATTTT
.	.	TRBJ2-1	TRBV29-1	CSVRGSWGSYNEQFF	TGCAGCGTTCGTGGCTCATGGGGCTCCTACAATGAGCAGTTCTTC
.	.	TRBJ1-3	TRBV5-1	CASSWQGPGSMGNTIYF	TGCGCCAGCAGCTGGCAGGGACCGGGTTCCATGGGAAACACCATATATTTT
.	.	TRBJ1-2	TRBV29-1	CSVVGSGYTF	TGCAGCGTTGTAGGAAGTGGCTACACCTTC
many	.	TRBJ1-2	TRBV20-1	CSARAGIYGYTF	TGCAGTGCTAGAGCAGGGATCTATGGCTACACCTTC
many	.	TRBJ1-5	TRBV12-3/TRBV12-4	CASSLRPVQPQHF	TGTGCCAGCAGTCTAAGACCAGTTCAGCCCCAGCATTTT
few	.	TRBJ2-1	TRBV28	CASSFAGNEQFF	TGTGCCAGCAGTTTCGCGGGGAATGAGCAGTTCTTC
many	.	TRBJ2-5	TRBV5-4	CASSLMVGETQYF	TGTGCCAGCAGCCTGATGGTGGGGGAGACCCAGTACTTC
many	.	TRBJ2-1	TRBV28	CAAGEPYNEQFF	TGTGCGGCAGGGGAACCCTACAATGAGCAGTTCTTC
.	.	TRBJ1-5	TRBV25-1	CASSESSDQPQHF	TGTGCCAGCAGTGAATCGTCGGATCAGCCCCAGCATTTT
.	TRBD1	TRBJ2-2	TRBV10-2	CASHGTGATGELFF	TGCGCCAGCCATGGGACAGGGGCCACCGGGGAGCTGTTTTTT
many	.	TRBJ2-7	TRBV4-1	CASSLSGPYEQYF	TGCGCCAGCAGCCTCTCCGGGCCGTACGAGCAGTACTTC
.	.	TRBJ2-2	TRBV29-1	CSVEDHALMAGELFF	TGCAGCGTTGAAGATCACGCGCTCATGGCCGGGGAGCTGTTTTTT
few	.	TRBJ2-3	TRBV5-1	CASSTSGGHTDTQYF	TGCGCCAGCAGCACGTCCGGGGGGCACACAGATACGCAGTATTTT
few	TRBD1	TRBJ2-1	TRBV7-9	CASSFGGTGGLPTYNEQFF	TGTGCCAGCAGCTTCGGCGGGACAGGGGGCTTGCCCACCTACAATGAGCAGTTCTTC
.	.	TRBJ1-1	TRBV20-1	CSASGGNTEAFF	TGCAGTGCTAGTGGTGGGAACACTGAAGCTTTCTTT
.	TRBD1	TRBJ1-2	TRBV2	CASRQGDGYTF	TGTGCCAGCCGACAGGGTGATGGCTACACCTTC
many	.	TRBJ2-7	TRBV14	CASSQAHFRDKGREQYF	TGTGCCAGCAGCCAGGCTCACTTCCGGGACAAAGGGAGGGAGCAGTACTTC
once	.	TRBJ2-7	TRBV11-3	CASSLVRVEQYF	TGTGCCAGCAGCTTAGTAAGGGTCGAGCAGTACTTC
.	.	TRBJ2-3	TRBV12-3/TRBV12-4	CASSLDLGTQYF	TGTGCCAGCAGCCTCGACCTAGGGACGCAGTATTTT
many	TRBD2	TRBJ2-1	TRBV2	CASTSLGTSGRNEQFF	TGTGCCAGCACCAGCCTCGGGACTAGCGGGAGAAATGAGCAGTTCTTC
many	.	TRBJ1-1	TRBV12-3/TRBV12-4	CASSPSQGMNTEAFF	TGTGCCAGCAGTCCTTCACAGGGCATGAACACTGAAGCTTTCTTT
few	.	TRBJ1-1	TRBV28	CASSSTGLGKGAFF	TGTGCCAGCAGTTCCACAGGCCTCGGTAAAGGAGCTTTCTTT
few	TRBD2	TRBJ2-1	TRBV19	CASSIGLAAYNEQFF	TGTGCCAGTAGTATCGGACTAGCGGCGTACAATGAGCAGTTCTTC